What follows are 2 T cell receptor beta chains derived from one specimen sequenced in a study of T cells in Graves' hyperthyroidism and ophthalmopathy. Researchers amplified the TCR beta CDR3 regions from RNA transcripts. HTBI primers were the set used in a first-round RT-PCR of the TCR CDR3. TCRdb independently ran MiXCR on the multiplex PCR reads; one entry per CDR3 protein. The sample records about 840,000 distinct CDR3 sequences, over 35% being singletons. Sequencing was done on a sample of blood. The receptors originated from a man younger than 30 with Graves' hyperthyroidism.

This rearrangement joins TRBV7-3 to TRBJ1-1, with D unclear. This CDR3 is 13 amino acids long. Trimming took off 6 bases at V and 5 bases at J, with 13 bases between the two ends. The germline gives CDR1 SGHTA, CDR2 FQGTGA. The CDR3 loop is CASSPRMRTEAFF. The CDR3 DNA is TGTGCCAGCAGTCCACGGATGAGGACTGAAGCTTTCTTT.

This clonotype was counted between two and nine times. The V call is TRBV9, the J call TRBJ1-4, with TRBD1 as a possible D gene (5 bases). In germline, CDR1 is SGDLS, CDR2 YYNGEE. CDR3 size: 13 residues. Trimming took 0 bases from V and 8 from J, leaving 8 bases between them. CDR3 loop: CASSVEGKEKLFF. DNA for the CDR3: TGTGCCAGCAGCGTAGAGGGGAAGGAAAAACTGTTTTTT.